The 9 T cell receptor beta chains listed next were all sequenced from one sample in a study of T cell responses to AZD1222 COVID-19 vaccine. Repertoires were generated with immunoSEQ multiplex PCR, while TCRdb's copy carries only in-frame clones and drops some. Found here are some 150,000 clones, 70% to 90% of them singletons; the top ten hold 7.5% to 8.5%. The sample consisted of peripheral blood, taken on day 0 of AZD1222 vaccination. The receptors derive from an adult in good health.

CDR3 sequence: CASTLNVGGNQPQHF. CDR3 bases: TGTGCCAGCACCCTGAATGTAGGGGGCAATCAGCCCCAGCATTTT. This chain connects TRBV2 to TRBJ1-5; D possibly corresponds to TRBD1 (5 bases). The CDR3 consists of 15 residues. The germline V gene has CDR1 SNHLY and CDR2 FYNNEI. V was shortened by 7 bases and J by 2 bases, with 15 bases between the two germline ends.

This clone has only one observation. V is TRBV7-9 and J is TRBJ1-6; D not resolved. The CDR3 extends over 14 amino acids. Germline CDR1 SEHNR, CDR2 FQNEAQ (reference sequence). V lost 6 bases and J lost 7, with 13 bases in between. The CDR3 DNA follows: TGTGCCAGCAGTCCGACGGGGTTAAATTCACCCCTCCACTTT. It yields the protein CASSPTGLNSPLHF.

This clone was counted a few times. The chain combines TRBV7-8 with TRBJ1-2, with TRBD1 identical over 8 bases. This CDR3 has 15 residues. J gave up 2 bases and V 5 bases, and 7 bases lay outside the gene matches. The germline V gene has CDR1 SGHVS and CDR2 FQNEAQ. The CDR3 here is CASSPYGQGNYGYTF. In DNA form, the CDR3 reads TGTGCCAGCAGCCCGTACGGACAGGGAAACTATGGCTACACCTTC.

This clone has just a few counts. This sequence joins TRBV27 and TRBJ2-7, with D possibly TRBD1 on 5 matching bases. Trimming pared 1 base from V and 6 bases from J, leaving 10 bases between. Germline-derived CDR1 and CDR2 are MNHEY and SMNVEV (reference sequence). The CDR3 loop spans 13 amino acids. The CDR3 spells CASSLYLGAEQYF. The CDR3 DNA is TGTGCCAGCAGTTTATATCTAGGGGCCGAGCAGTACTTC.

This sequence joins TRBV11-2 and TRBJ1-1; D is possibly TRBD1 (6 bases). V lost 5 bases and J lost 4, with 14 bases in between. The CDR3 is 14 residues long. Germline CDR1 and CDR2: SGHAT and FQNNGV. CDR3 protein: CASSGGLLGTEAFF. The CDR3 DNA sequence: TGTGCCAGCAGCGGGGGCCTCCTGGGCACTGAAGCTTTCTTT.

The chain has TRBV4-1 and TRBJ2-7, with 10 bases matching TRBD1. V was pared by 0 bases and J by 3 bases, with 5 bases of the junction left unmatched. CDR3 length: 16 amino acids. The germline CDR1 and CDR2 sequences are MGHRA and YSYEKL. For the CDR3, the DNA is TGCGCCAGCAGCCAAGATCTAGGACAGGGGGGCTACGAGCAGTACTTC. Protein: CASSQDLGQGGYEQYF.

The V call is TRBV3-1 (or the pseudogene TRBV3-2), the J call TRBJ2-3; D not certain. The CDR3 covers 15 residues. The V gene lost 0 bases and the J gene lost 2 bases, with 9 bases spanning the gap. Germline-derived CDR1 and CDR2 are LGHDT and YNNKEL (reference sequence). CDR3 in amino acids: CASSQETLLTDTQYF. The CDR3 DNA reads TGTGCCAGCAGCCAAGAAACCTTGCTCACAGATACGCAGTATTTT.

This clone has just a few counts. J is TRBJ1-2 and V is TRBV14; D is ambiguous. The germline V and J ends were trimmed by 4 bases and 8 bases, with 17 bases remaining between them. The germline V gene has CDR1 SGHDN and CDR2 FVKESK. This CDR3 is 14 amino acids long. The CDR3 sequence: CASSPSLNLRGYTF. The CDR3 DNA reads as TGTGCCAGCAGCCCAAGTCTAAATTTGAGGGGCTACACCTTC.

The V and J genes are TRBV7-9 and TRBJ2-5; D is uncertain. The germline V gene encodes CDR1 SEHNR and CDR2 FQNEAQ (reference sequence). CDR3 length: 11 amino acids. V was shortened by 3 bases and J by 5 bases, with 4 bases between the two germline ends. The CDR3 region is CASSFLETQYF. The CDR3 DNA reads as TGTGCCAGCAGCTTTTTGGAGACCCAGTACTTC.